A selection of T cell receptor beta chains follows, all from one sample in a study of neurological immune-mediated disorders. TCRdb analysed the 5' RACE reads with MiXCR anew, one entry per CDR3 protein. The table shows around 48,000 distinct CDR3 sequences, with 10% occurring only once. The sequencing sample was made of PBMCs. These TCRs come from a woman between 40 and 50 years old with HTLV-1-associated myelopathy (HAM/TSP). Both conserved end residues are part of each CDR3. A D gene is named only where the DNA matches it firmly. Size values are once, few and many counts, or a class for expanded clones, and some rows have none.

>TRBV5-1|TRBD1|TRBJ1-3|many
CASSSPPGTGLSGNTIYF
TGCGCCAGCAGTTCCCCTCCCGGGACAGGACTCTCTGGAAACACCATATATTTT
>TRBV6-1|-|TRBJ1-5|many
CASGDMSNQPQHF
TGTGCCAGCGGGGACATGAGCAATCAGCCCCAGCATTTT
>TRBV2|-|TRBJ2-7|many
CASELTGANEQYF
TGTGCCAGCGAGCTTACGGGGGCAAACGAGCAGTACTTC
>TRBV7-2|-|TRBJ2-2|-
CANSLGAGGELFF
TGTGCCAACAGCTTAGGGGCAGGCGGGGAGCTGTTTTTT
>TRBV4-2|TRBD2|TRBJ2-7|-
CASSLNRGGTYEQYF
TGTGCCAGCAGCCTAAACCGCGGGGGGACCTACGAGCAGTACTTC
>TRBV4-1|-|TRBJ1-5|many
CASSQIPQIPRYSNQPQHF
TGCGCCAGCAGCCAAATACCCCAGATCCCAAGATATAGCAATCAGCCCCAGCATTTT
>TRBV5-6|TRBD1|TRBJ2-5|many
CASSSGDSQETQYF
TGTGCCAGCAGCTCCGGGGACAGCCAAGAGACCCAGTACTTC
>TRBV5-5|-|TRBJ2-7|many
CASSFSWGTTYEQYF
TGTGCCAGCAGCTTTTCATGGGGGACAACCTACGAGCAGTACTTC
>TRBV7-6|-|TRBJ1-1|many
CASSLAQGDTEAFF
TGTGCCAGCAGCTTAGCACAGGGAGACACTGAAGCTTTCTTT
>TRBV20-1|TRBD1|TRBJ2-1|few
CSTTGGPDYEQFF
TGCAGTACCACAGGGGGACCCGACTATGAGCAGTTCTTC
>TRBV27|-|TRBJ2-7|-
CASSSGASGEQYF
TGTGCCAGCAGTTCCGGAGCTTCGGGAGAGCAGTACTTC
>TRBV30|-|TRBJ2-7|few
CAWSVQGHEQYF
TGTGCCTGGAGTGTACAGGGCCACGAGCAGTACTTC
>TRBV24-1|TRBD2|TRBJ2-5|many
CATARGLAGGKETQYF
TGTGCCACGGCTAGAGGGCTAGCGGGGGGGAAAGAGACCCAGTACTTC
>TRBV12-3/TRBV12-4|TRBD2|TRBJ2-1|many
CASSSSGGAYRRSYNEQFF
TGTGCCAGCAGTTCTAGCGGGGGGGCCTATAGACGGTCCTACAATGAGCAGTTCTTC
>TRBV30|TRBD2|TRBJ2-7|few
CAWSLGLAGYEQYF
TGTGCCTGGAGCTTAGGACTAGCGGGGTACGAGCAGTACTTC
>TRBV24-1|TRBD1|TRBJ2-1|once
CTSDLQGRNEQFF
TGTACCAGTGATTTACAGGGGCGCAATGAGCAGTTCTTC
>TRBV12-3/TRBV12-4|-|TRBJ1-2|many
CASSLGRRPNYGYTF
TGTGCCAGCAGTTTAGGAAGACGGCCTAACTATGGCTACACCTTC
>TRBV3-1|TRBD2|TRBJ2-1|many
CASSQEGAGGTQFF
TGTGCCAGCAGCCAAGAGGGTGCGGGGGGGACCCAGTTCTTC
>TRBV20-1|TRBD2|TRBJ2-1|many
CSARTSSEQFF
TGCAGTGCGAGGACTAGTAGTGAGCAGTTCTTC
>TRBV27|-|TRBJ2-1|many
CASSLQWGGWDEQFF
TGTGCCAGCAGTTTACAGTGGGGGGGCTGGGATGAGCAGTTCTTC
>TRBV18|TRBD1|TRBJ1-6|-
CASSPRPGGYNSPLHF
TGTGCCAGCTCTCCACGGCCAGGGGGCTATAATTCACCCCTCCACTTT
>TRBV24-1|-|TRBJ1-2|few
CATSDPGMAAGYTF
TGTGCCACCAGTGATCCCGGGATGGCGGCTGGCTACACCTTC
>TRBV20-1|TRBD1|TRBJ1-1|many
CSARTSDRPKTEAFF
TGCAGTGCTAGAACTTCGGACAGGCCAAAAACTGAAGCTTTCTTT
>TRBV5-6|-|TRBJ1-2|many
CASSFYSLLNYGYTF
TGTGCCAGCAGCTTTTACAGCCTCCTAAACTATGGCTACACCTTC
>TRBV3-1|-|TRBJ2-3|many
CASSQGVGTAEDRIDTQYF
TGTGCCAGCAGCCAAGGGGTTGGCACGGCGGAGGATCGGATAGATACGCAGTATTTT
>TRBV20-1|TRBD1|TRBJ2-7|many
CSAVDRGWYEQYF
TGCAGTGCAGTCGACAGGGGATGGTACGAGCAGTACTTC